This TCR beta chain stems from a study of shared clonotypes between healthy human individuals. The repertoire was sequenced with immunoSEQ multiplex PCR; TCRdb's copy has only in-frame clones and lacks some. The sample includes about 1.5 million clones, around 98% of them seen just once. This clonotype originated in a man in his thirties or forties in good health. Material for sequencing was naive CD4+ T cells sorted from blood. Indicated subset: CD45RA+ positively selected.

CDR3 nucleotides: TGCAGCGTTAAGGGCTCTGATCGAGGATACAATGAGCAGTTCTTC. This sequence encodes CSVKGSDRGYNEQFF. The chain joins TRBV29-1 to TRBJ2-1, with D unclear. The ends were cut back, 5 bases at V and 4 bases at J, with 18 bases in the middle. From germline, CDR1 is SQVTM and CDR2 ANQGSEA. This CDR3 region has 15 residues.